This T cell receptor (beta chain) stems from a study of sequential checkpoint blockade in melanoma. Overall study context: Patients were randomized 1:1 to nivolumab-then-ipilimumab or ipilimumab-then-nivolumab first-line. Both treatment sequences were followed by maintenance nivolumab.

J was trimmed by 1 base and V by 4 bases; bases with no gene match: 0. The CDR3 is 14 amino acids. The germline V gene has CDR1 ENHRY and CDR2 SYGVKD. Treatment denoted: randomized to nivolumab then ipilimumab (arm A) or the reverse (arm B). No patient had prior DNA-damaging chemotherapy. Live CD3+CD8+ CD19− CD56− cells were sorted from PBMCs. The data were produced by immunoSEQ multiplex PCR, yet TCRdb's version contains in-frame clones alone and is incomplete. The table shows 20,000 to 25,000 clones, with roughly four fifths occurring only once. The chain employs TRBV10-3 and TRBJ2-2, with 7 bases that match TRBD1. This receptor was obtained from a human donor with melanoma. Sequenced material: CD8+ T cells sorted from blood (inferred from file names), taken from a patient given nivolumab and ipilimumab in sequence. CDR3 nucleotide sequence: TGTGCCATCAGTGGGACAGGGAACACCGGGGAGCTGTTTTTT. This translates into CAISGTGNTGELFF.